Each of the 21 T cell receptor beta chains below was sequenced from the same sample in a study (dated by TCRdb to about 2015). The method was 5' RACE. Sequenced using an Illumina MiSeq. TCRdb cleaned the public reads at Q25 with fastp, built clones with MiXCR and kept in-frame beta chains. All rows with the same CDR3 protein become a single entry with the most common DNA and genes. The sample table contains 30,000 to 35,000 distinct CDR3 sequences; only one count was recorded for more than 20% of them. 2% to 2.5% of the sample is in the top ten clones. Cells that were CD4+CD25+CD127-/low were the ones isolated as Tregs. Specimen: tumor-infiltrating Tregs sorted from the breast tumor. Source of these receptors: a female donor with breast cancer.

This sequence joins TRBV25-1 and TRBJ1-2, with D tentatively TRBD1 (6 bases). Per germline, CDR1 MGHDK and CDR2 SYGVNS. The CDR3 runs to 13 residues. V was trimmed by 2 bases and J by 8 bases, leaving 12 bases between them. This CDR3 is CASSETGQRGYTF. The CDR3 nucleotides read TGTGCCAGCAGTGAAACAGGGCAAAGGGGCTACACCTTC.

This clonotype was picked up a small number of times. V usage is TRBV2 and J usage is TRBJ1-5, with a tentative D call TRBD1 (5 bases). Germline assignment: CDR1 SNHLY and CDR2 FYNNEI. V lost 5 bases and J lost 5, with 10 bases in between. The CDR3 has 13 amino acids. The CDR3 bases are TGTGCCAGCAGTCGGGACGCATATCAGCCCCAGCATTTT. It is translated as CASSRDAYQPQHF.

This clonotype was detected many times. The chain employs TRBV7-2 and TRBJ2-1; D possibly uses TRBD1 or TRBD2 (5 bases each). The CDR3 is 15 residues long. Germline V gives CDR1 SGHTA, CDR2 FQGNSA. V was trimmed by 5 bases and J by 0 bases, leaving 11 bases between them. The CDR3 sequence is CASSTRGSSYNEQFF. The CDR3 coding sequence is TGTGCCAGCAGCACGAGGGGTAGCTCCTACAATGAGCAGTTCTTC.

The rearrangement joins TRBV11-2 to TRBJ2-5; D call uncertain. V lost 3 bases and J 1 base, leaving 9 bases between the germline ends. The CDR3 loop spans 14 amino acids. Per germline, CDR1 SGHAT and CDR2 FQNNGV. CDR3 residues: CASSLARAQETQYF. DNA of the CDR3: TGTGCCAGCAGCTTGGCCCGGGCCCAAGAGACCCAGTACTTC.

CDR3 in amino acids: CATSDFALSGQETQYF. As DNA, the CDR3 is TGTGCCACCAGTGATTTCGCTCTCAGCGGCCAAGAGACCCAGTACTTC. V is TRBV24-1 and J is TRBJ2-5; weak D call: TRBD2 (5 bases). CDR1 and CDR2 from the germline V gene are KGHDR and SFDVKD. CDR3 size: 16 residues. V dropped 1 base and J dropped 1 base, with 12 bases sitting between them.

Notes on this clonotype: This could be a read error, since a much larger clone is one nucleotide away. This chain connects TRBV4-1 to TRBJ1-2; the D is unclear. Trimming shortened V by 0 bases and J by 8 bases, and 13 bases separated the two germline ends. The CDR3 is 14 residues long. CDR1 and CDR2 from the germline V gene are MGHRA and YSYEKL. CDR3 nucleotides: TGCGCCAGCAGCCAAGAACAGTCACTGGGCGGCTACACCTTC. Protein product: CASSQEQSLGGYTF.

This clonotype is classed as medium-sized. The CDR3 nucleotides read TGCGCCAGCAGCTTCCCGGGACAACGACCCAGAAACACCGGGGAGCTGTTTTTT. Translated: CASSFPGQRPRNTGELFF. The rearrangement uses TRBV5-1 and TRBJ2-2, with D perhaps matching TRBD1 (6 bases). Germline V gene data show CDR1 as SGHRS and CDR2 as YFSETQ. V shed 2 bases and J shed 2 bases, with 19 bases lying between them. The length of the CDR3 is 18 residues.

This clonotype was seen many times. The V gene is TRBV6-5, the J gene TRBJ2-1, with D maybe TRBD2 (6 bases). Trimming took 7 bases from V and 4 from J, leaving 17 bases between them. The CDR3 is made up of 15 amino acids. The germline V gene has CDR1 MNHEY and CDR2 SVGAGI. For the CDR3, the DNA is TGTGCCAGCAAATACCGCGGGGTCGGGTACAATGAGCAGTTCTTC. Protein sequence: CASKYRGVGYNEQFF.

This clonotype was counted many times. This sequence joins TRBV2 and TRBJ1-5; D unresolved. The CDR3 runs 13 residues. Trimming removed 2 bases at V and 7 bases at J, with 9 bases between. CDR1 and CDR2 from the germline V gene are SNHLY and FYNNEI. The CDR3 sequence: CASSETGGQPQHF. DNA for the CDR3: TGTGCCAGCAGTGAAACGGGTGGCCAGCCCCAGCATTTT.

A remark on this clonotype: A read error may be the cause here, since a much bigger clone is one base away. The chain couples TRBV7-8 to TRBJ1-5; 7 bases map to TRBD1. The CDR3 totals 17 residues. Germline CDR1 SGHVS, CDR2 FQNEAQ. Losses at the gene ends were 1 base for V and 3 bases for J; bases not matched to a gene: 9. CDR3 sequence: CASSLGAGTETNQPQHF. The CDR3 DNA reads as TGTGCCAGCAGCTTAGGGGCCGGGACAGAGACCAATCAGCCCCAGCATTTT.

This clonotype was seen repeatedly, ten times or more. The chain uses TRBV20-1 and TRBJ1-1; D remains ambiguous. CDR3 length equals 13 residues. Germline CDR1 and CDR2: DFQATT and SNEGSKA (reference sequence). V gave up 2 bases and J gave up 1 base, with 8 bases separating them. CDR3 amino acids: CSARRAANTEAFF. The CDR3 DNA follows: TGCAGTGCTAGAAGGGCTGCGAACACTGAAGCTTTCTTT.

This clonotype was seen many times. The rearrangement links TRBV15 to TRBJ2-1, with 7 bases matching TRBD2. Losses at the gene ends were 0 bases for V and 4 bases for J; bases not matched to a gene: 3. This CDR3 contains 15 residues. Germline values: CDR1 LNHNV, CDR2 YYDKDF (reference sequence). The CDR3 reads CATSRDGREYNEQFF. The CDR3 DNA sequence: TGTGCCACCAGCAGAGATGGGCGGGAGTACAATGAGCAGTTCTTC.

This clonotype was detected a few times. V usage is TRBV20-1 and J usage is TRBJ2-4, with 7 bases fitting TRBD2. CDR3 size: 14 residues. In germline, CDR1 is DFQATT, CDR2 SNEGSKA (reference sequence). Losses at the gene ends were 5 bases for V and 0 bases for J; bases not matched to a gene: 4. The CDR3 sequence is CSAPPGGAKNIQYF. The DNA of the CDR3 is TGCAGTGCTCCCCCGGGGGGAGCCAAAAACATTCAGTACTTC.

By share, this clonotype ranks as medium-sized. The CDR3 region is CASSATGTGGGEQYF. Here the CDR3 DNA reads TGTGCCAGCAGCGCCACCGGGACAGGGGGGGGCGAGCAGTACTTC. The rearrangement links TRBV7-8 to TRBJ2-7; 11 nucleotides align to TRBD1. CDR3 length equals 15 residues. The germline gives CDR1 SGHVS, CDR2 FQNEAQ. The J segment lost 6 bases and the V segment lost 5 bases, leaving 9 bases of the junction unmatched. Supplemented by reference TRBV7-8 and TRBJ2-7, the full variable domain reads GAGVSQSPRYKVAKRGQDVALRCDPISGHVSLFWYQQALGQGPEFLTYFQNEAQLDKSGLPSDRFFAERPEGSVSTLKIQRTQQEDSAVYLCASSATGTGGGEQYFGPGTRLTVT.

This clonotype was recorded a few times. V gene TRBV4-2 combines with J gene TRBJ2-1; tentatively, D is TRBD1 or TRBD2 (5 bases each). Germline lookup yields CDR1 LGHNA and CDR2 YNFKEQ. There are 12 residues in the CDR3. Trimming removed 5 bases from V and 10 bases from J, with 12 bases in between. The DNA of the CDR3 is TGTGCCAGCAGCTCCCTGGGGGTCGAGCAGTTCTTC. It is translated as CASSSLGVEQFF.

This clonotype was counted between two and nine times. The CDR3 loop is CASSFGHRGPNEKLFF. The CDR3 DNA reads TGTGCCAGCAGCTTTGGCCACAGGGGTCCTAATGAAAAACTGTTTTTT. The chain employs TRBV5-4 and TRBJ1-4; the match to TRBD1 covers 7 bases. V lost 2 bases to trimming and J lost 3 bases; unmatched junction nucleotides: 7. CDR3 length equals 16 residues. Germline V CDR1 and CDR2: SGHNT, YYREEE (reference sequence).

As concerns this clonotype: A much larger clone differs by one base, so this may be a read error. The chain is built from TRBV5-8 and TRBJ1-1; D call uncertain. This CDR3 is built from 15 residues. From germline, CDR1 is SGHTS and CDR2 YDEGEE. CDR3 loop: CASSFLREGNTEASF. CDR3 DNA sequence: TGTGCCAGCAGCTTTCTTAGGGAAGGGAACACTGAAGCTTCCTTT.

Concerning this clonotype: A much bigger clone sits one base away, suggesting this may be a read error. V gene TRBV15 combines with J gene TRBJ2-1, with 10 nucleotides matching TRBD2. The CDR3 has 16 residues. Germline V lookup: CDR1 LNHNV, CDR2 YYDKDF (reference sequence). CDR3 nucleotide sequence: TGTGCCTCCAGCAGATCCAAGCGGGAGGGATACAATGAGCAGTTCTTC. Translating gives CASSRSKREGYNEQFF.

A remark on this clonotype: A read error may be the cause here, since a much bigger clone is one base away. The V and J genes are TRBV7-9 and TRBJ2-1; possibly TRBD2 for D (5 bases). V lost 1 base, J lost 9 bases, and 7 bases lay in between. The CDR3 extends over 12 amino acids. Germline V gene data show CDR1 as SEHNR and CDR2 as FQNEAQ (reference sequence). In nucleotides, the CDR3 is TGTGCCAGCAGCTTAGTGGGGAGTGAGCAGTTCTTC. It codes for CASSLVGSEQFF.

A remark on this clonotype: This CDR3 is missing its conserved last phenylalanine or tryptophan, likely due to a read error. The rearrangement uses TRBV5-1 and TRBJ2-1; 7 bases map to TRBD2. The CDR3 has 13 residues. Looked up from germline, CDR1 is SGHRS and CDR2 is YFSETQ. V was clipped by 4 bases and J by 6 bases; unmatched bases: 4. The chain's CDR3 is CASSGTNSNEQFL. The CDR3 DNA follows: TGCGCCAGCAGCGGGACTAACTCCAATGAGCAGTTCCTC.

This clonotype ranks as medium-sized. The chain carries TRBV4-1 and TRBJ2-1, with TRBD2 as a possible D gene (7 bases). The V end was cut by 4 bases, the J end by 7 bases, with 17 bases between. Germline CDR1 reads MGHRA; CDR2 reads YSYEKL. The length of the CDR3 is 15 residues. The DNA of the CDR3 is TGCGCCAGCAGCCGGGGGGGGCCTAGCGCGAATGAGCAGTTCTTC. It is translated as CASSRGGPSANEQFF.